The 10 T cell receptor beta chains listed next were all sequenced from one sample in a study of regulatory T cells in long-lasting Graves disease (dated by TCRdb to the early 2020s). Receptor libraries were prepared by multiplex PCR. Sequencing took place on an Illumina HiSeq 4000. TCR beta libraries were built with iRepertoire HTBI primers and Arm-PCR amplification of CDR3 regions. Through fastp at Q25 and MiXCR, TCRdb rebuilt clones from the public reads, retaining in-frame beta chains. CDR3 protein duplicates are merged, each entry listing the most common genes and DNA. This sample is represented by fewer than 400,000 distinct CDR3 sequences; about a fifth of them were singletons. Around 20% of the sample comes from the top ten. Taken with the paper, the label for time point translates to: persistent/refractory GD, antithyroid drugs over 5 years with positive TRAb. RNA was extracted from PBMCs in TRIzol for both TCR sequencing and RNA sequencing.

The sample consisted of peripheral blood mononuclear cells (PBMCs), taken when the disease was refractory, from a patient treated with antithyroid drugs. The receptors here all came from a female donor with Graves disease.

This clonotype occurred many times. This chain uses TRBV28 with TRBJ1-5, with D possibly being TRBD1 (5 bases). Looked up from germline, CDR1 is MDHEN and CDR2 is SYDVKM. Deletions cut 5 bases from V and 6 bases from J, with 17 bases between. The CDR3 length is 15 residues. CDR3 coding DNA: TGTGCCAGCAGTGTGGTTCAGGGCATGGGTCAGCCCCAGCATTTT. This translates into CASSVVQGMGQPQHF.

The CDR3 bases are TGTGCCAGTACATGGGGGAAACGTAGCTCCTACGAGCAGTACTTC. Translation: CASTWGKRSSYEQYF. The V and J genes are TRBV18 and TRBJ2-7; D might be TRBD1 or TRBD2, each matching 5 bases. CDR3 size: 15 residues. V was clipped by 9 bases and J by 0 bases, with 18 bases between them. CDR1 and CDR2 (germline): KGHSH, LQKENI.

This clonotype was found many times. This chain joins TRBV7-9 and TRBJ2-7, with 8 positions matching TRBD1. Germline V gene lookup returns CDR1 SEHNR and CDR2 FQNEAQ (reference sequence). Trimming removed 4 bases from V and 3 bases from J; junction bases left unmatched: 8. The CDR3 sequence is 15 residues long. CDR3 DNA: TGTGCCAGCAGCTCGCACGGACAGGGAATCTACGAGCAGTACTTC. Translated: CASSSHGQGIYEQYF. Together with reference TRBV7-9 and TRBJ2-7, the CDR3 gives the full variable domain: DTGVSQNPRHKITKRGQNVTFRCDPISEHNRLYWYRQTLGQGPEFLTYFQNEAQLEKSRLLSDRFSAERPKGSFSTLEIQRTEQGDSAMYLCASSSHGQGIYEQYFGPGTRLTVT.

This clonotype has a count of ten or more. The chain recombines TRBV29-1 with TRBJ1-1; D may be TRBD1 (5 bases). Germline CDR1 and CDR2: SQVTM and ANQGSEA. This CDR3 is 16 amino acids long. V lost 3 bases, J lost 4 bases, and 21 bases lay in between. The CDR3 DNA sequence: TGCAGCGTTGATTCGTATGCTTGGTCGGGGACCACTGAAGCTTTCTTT. It codes for CSVDSYAWSGTTEAFF.

This clonotype has ten or more counts. CDR3 sequence: CASSLGEYEQYF. The DNA of the CDR3 is TGTGCCAGCAGCTTAGGAGAATACGAGCAGTACTTC. V is TRBV7-2 and J is TRBJ2-7; no firm D call. CDR1 SGHTA and CDR2 FQGNSA come from the germline V gene. The CDR3 runs 12 residues. Trimming took 1 base from V and 4 from J, leaving 5 bases between them.

This clonotype was counted at least ten times. The chain employs TRBV7-9 and TRBJ2-7; no clear D gene. Per the germline V gene, CDR1 is SEHNR and CDR2 is FQNEAQ (reference sequence). Trimming pared 5 bases from V and 5 bases from J, leaving 16 bases between. CDR3 length: 14 residues. This CDR3 is CASSETGPGDEQYF. The DNA for the CDR3 is TGTGCCAGCAGCGAGACCGGCCCCGGCGACGAGCAGTACTTC.

The chain links TRBV5-1 to TRBJ2-7; D uncertain. Germline CDR1 and CDR2: SGHRS and YFSETQ. This CDR3 has 13 residues. V was shortened by 4 bases and J by 0 bases, with 8 bases between the two germline ends. DNA for the CDR3: TGCGCCAGCAGCCCGACAAACTCCTACGAGCAGTACTTC. This codes for CASSPTNSYEQYF.

This clonotype occurred many times. The chain recombines TRBV12-3 or TRBV12-4 with TRBJ1-1; D is uncertain. Between the trimmed V and J ends, which lost 6 bases and 2 bases, there was a span of 7 bases. The CDR3 totals 12 residues. The CDR3 DNA reads TGTGCCAGCAGATCACAAAACACTGAAGCTTTCTTT. As protein: CASRSQNTEAFF.

The chain is built from TRBV7-2 and TRBJ2-2, with D perhaps TRBD1 (5 bases). The germline V and J ends were trimmed by 4 bases and 7 bases, with 16 bases remaining between them. CDR3 length: 15 residues. Germline V gene data show CDR1 as SGHTA and CDR2 as FQGNSA. The CDR3 is CASSWVGRADGELFF. The CDR3 DNA sequence: TGTGCCAGCAGCTGGGTCGGCAGGGCAGACGGGGAGCTGTTTTTT.

The chain couples TRBV5-1 to TRBJ2-1; TRBD2 is a possible D gene (7 bases). Germline V lookup: CDR1 SGHRS, CDR2 YFSETQ. The V and J ends lost 3 bases and 8 bases respectively, with 15 bases between them. This CDR3 is 14 amino acids long. As DNA, the CDR3 is TGCGCCAGCAGCTCCACTGGGAGGGGGGATGAGCAGTTCTTC. Protein sequence: CASSSTGRGDEQFF. The full variable domain, completed using reference TRBV5-1 and TRBJ2-1, is KAGVTQTPRYLIKTRGQQVTLSCSPISGHRSVSWYQQTPGQGLQFLFEYFSETQRNKGNFPGRFSGRQFSNSRSEMNVSTLELGDSALYLCASSSTGRGDEQFFGPGTRLTVL.